The present T cell receptor beta chain was sequenced within a study of CD8 T cells in ankylosing spondylitis. One entry per CDR3 protein, called by TCRdb with MiXCR from the 5' RACE reads. Of 160,000 or so distinct CDR3 sequences listed, just over 9.5% are singletons. This clonotype turned up a few times. The antigen remains unidentified. The CDR3 contains 15 residues. The junction had 10 bases not matched to a gene; V was cut back by 6 bases and J by 5 bases. Germline assignment: CDR1 MNHNS and CDR2 SASEGT. Points from the study as a whole: It appeared that ankylosing spondylitis blood was characterized by a TCR beta motif of several highly homologous variants.

This TCR was sampled from a female donor with ankylosing spondylitis or in good health (not recorded which). This chain links TRBV6-1 with TRBJ2-5, with 9 bases identical to TRBD2. The sequenced sample consisted of blood, either unsorted or a sorted T cell fraction (not recorded which). The CDR3 DNA reads as TGTGCCAGCAGAGCTGGGACTAGCAGTTGGGAGACCCAGTACTTC. Translation gives CASRAGTSSWETQYF.